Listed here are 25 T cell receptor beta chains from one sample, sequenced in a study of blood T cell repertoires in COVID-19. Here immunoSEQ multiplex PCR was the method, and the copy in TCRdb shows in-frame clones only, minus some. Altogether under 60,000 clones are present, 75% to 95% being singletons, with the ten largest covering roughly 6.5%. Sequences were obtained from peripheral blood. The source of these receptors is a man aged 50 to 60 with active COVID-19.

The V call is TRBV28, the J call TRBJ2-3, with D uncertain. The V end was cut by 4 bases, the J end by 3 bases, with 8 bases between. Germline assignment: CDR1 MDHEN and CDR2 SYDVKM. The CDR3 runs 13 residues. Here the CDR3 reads CASSSSMTDTQYF. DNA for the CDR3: TGTGCCAGCAGTTCATCAATGACAGATACGCAGTATTTT.

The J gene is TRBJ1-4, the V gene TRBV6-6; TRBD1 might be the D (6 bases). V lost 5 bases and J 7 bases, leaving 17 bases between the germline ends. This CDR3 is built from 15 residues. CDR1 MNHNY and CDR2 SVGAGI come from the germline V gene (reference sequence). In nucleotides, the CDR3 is TGTGCCAGCAGTACCTGGACAGTGCGCGGTGAAAAACTGTTTTTT. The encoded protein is CASSTWTVRGEKLFF.

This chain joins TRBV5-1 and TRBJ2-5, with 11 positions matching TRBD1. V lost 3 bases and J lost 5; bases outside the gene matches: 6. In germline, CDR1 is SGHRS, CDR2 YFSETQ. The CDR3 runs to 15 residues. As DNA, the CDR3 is TGCGCCAGCAGCTACACCGGGACAGGGGGGGAGACCCAGTACTTC. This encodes CASSYTGTGGETQYF. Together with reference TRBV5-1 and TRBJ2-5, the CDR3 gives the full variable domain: KAGVTQTPRYLIKTRGQQVTLSCSPISGHRSVSWYQQTPGQGLQFLFEYFSETQRNKGNFPGRFSGRQFSNSRSEMNVSTLELGDSALYLCASSYTGTGGETQYFGPGTRLLVL.

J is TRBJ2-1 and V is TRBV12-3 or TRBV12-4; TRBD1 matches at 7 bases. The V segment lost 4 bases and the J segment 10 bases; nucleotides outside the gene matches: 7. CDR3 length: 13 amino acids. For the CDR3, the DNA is TGTGCCAGCAGTTCCGGGACAGCTCGCGAGCAGTTCTTC. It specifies CASSSGTAREQFF.

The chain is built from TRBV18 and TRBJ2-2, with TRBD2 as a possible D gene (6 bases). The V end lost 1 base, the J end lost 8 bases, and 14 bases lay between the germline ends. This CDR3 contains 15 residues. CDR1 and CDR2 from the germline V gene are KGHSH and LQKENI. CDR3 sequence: CASSPQLAASGELFF. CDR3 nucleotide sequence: TGTGCCAGCTCACCACAACTAGCCGCTTCTGGGGAGCTGTTTTTT.

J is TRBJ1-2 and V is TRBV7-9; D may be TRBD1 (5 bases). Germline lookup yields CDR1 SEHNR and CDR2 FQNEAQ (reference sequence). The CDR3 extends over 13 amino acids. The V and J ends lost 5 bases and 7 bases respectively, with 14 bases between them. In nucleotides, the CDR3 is TGTGCCAGCAGCCCTCCGCCGGGGGGTGGCTACACCTTC. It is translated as CASSPPPGGGYTF.

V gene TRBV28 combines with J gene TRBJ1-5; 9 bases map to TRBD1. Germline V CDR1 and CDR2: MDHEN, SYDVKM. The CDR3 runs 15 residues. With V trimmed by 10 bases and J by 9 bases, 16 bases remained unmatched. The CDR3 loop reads CAILRPGQGPSPQHF. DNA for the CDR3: TGTGCCATCCTCAGACCGGGACAGGGTCCCTCGCCCCAGCATTTT.

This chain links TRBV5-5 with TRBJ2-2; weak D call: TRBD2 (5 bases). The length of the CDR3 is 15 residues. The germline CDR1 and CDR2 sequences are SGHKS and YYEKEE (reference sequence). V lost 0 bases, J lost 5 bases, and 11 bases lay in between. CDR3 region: CASSLAGMETGELFF. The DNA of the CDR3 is TGTGCCAGCAGCTTGGCGGGGATGGAGACCGGGGAGCTGTTTTTT.

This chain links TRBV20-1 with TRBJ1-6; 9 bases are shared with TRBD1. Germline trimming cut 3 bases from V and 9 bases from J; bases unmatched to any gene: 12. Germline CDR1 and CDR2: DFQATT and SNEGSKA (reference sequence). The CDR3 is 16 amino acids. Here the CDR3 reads CSASSPSGTGSSPLHF. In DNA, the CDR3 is TGCAGTGCTAGTTCCCCTTCCGGGACAGGGAGTTCACCCCTCCACTTT.

The CDR3 protein is CASSLPHLGGGYTF. Written as DNA, the CDR3 is TGTGCCAGCAGCCTTCCCCACCTGGGGGGTGGCTACACCTTC. The chain is built from TRBV3-1 (or the pseudogene TRBV3-2) and TRBJ1-2; D is perhaps TRBD1 (5 bases). The germline V gene encodes CDR1 LGHDT and CDR2 YNNKEL (reference sequence). V was cut by 4 bases and J by 7 bases, with 16 bases left in between. CDR3 length: 14 residues.

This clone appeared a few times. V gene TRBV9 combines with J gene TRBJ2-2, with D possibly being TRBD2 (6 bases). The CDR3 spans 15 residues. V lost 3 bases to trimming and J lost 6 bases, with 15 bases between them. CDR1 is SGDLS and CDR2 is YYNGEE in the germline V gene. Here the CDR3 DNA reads TGTGCCAGCAGCGCCCCTACCCTAGCGTCCGGGGAGCTGTTTTTT. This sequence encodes CASSAPTLASGELFF.

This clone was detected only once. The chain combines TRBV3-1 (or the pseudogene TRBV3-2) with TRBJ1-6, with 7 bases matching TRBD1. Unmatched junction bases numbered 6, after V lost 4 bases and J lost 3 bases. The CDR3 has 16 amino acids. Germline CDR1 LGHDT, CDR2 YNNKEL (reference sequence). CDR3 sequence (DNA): TGTGCCAGCAGCCCCAACGACAGGGACTATAATTCACCCCTCCACTTT. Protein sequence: CASSPNDRDYNSPLHF.

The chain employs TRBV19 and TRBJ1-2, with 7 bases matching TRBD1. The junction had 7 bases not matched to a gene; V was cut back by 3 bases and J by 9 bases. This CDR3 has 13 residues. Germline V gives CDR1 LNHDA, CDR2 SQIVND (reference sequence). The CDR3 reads CASSISQGKSYTF. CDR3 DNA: TGTGCCAGTAGTATTTCACAGGGGAAAAGCTACACCTTC.

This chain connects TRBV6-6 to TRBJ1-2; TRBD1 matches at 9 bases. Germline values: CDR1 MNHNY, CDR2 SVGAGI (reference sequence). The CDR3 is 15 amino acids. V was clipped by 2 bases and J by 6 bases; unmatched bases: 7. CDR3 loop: CASSYTTGGADGYTF. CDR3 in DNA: TGTGCCAGCAGTTACACCACAGGGGGCGCTGATGGCTACACCTTC.

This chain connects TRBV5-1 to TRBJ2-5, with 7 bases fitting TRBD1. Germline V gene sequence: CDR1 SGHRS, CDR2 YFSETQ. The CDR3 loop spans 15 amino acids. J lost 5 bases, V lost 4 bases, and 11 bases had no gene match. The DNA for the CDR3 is TGCGCCAGCAGCCCCTCGACAGGGCGGGTCGAGACCCAGTACTTC. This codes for CASSPSTGRVETQYF.

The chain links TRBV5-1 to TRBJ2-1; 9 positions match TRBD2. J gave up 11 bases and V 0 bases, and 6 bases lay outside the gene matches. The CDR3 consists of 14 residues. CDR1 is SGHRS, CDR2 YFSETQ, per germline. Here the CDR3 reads CASSLGDSGSQQFF. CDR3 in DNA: TGCGCCAGCAGCTTGGGAGATAGCGGGAGTCAGCAGTTCTTC.

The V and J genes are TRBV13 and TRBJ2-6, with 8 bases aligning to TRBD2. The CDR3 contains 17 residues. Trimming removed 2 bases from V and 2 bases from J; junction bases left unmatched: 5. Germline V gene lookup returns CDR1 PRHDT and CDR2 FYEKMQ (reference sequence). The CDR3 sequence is CASSLFAGGAGANVLTF. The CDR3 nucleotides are TGTGCCAGCAGCTTATTTGCGGGAGGAGCTGGGGCCAACGTCCTGACTTTC. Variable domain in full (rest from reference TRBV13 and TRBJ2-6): AAGVIQSPRHLIKEKRETATLKCYPIPRHDTVYWYQQGPGQDPQFLISFYEKMQSDKGSIPDRFSAQQFSDYHSELNMSSLELGDSALYFCASSLFAGGAGANVLTFGAGSRLTVL.

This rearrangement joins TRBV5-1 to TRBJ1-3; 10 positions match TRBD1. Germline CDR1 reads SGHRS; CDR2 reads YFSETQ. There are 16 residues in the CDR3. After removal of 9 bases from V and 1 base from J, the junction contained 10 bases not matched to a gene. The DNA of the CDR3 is TGCGCCACCGGGAGCCGGGACAGGGGATCTGGAAACACCATATATTTT. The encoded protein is CATGSRDRGSGNTIYF.

The CDR3 sequence is CASSGIGGQFYEQYF. In DNA form, the CDR3 reads TGTGCCAGCAGCGGAATAGGGGGCCAATTCTACGAGCAGTACTTC. The chain recombines TRBV5-5 with TRBJ2-7, with 7 bases that match TRBD1. The CDR3 extends over 15 amino acids. J lost 3 bases, V lost 4 bases, and 10 bases had no gene match. Germline V gene sequence: CDR1 SGHKS, CDR2 YYEKEE (reference sequence).

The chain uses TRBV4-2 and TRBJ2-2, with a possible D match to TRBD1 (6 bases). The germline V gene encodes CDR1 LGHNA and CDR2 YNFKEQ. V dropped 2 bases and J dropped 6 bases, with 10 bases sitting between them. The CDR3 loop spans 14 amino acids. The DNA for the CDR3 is TGTGCCAGCAGCCAATCCGGGACACCCGGGGAGCTGTTTTTT. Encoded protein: CASSQSGTPGELFF.

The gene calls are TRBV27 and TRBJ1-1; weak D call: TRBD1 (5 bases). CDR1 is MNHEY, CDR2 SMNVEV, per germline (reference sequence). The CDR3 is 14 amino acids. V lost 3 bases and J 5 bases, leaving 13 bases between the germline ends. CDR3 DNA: TGTGCCAGCAGTTTTAGAGGTCAGGGAACTGAAGCTTTCTTT. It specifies CASSFRGQGTEAFF.

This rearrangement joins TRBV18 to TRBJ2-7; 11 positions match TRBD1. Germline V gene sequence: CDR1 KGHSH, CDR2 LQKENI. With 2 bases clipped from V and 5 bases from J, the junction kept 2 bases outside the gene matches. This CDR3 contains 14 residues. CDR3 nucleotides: TGTGCCAGCTCACCAGGGACAGGGGGACACGAGCAGTACTTC. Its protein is CASSPGTGGHEQYF.

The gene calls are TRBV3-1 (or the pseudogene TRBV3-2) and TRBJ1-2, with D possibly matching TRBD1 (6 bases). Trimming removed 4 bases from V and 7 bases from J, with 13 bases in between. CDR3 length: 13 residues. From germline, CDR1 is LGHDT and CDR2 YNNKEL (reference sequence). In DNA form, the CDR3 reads TGTGCCAGCAGCCCAATGGCGGACAGTGGCTACACCTTC. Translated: CASSPMADSGYTF.

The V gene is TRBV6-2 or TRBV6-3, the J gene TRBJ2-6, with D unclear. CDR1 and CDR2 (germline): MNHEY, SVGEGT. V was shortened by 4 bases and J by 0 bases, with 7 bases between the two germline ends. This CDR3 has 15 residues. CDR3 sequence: CASSFPGSGANVLTF. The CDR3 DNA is TGTGCCAGCAGTTTTCCAGGCTCTGGGGCCAACGTCCTGACTTTC.

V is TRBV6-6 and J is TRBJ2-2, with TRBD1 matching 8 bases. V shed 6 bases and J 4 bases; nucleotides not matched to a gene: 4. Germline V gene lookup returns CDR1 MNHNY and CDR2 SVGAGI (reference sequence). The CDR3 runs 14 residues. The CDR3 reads CASRATGGTGELFF. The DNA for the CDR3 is TGTGCCAGCAGGGCAACAGGGGGCACCGGGGAGCTGTTTTTT.